This note documents a single TCR beta chain sequence. Its target is not known. The CDR3 is 15 residues long. Germline loops: CDR1 SGHNT, CDR2 YYREEE (reference sequence). V dropped 3 bases and J dropped 3; count of bases not matched to a gene: 9. This specimen comes from a study of vaccination and CD4 T cells after COVID-19. Across the study: Drawing of post-COVID samples took place a median around 100 days after diagnosis (range 35 to 161).

Cultured CD4+ T cells had their DNA profiled by the Oncomine TCR Beta short-read assay. Cultured CD4+ T cells yielded the extracted genomic DNA. TCRdb re-called the PCR reads with MiXCR, one entry per CDR3 protein. The data contain approximately 23,000 distinct CDR3 sequences, more than 30% of them singletons. Time point denoted: late sampling 161 to 241 days after vaccination in three convalescent patients. The sample's treatment: approximately nine-day PBMC culture with coronavirus spike peptide pools or control peptides (ViraFEST assay). Per-well cultures of approximately 2.1 million PBMCs received about 10 IU/ml IL-2 and 10 ug/ml peptide pools.

This chain uses TRBV5-4 with TRBJ2-7; 7 bases align to TRBD1. This TCR was recovered from a human donor who had recovered from COVID-19. The sequencing used CD4+ T cells from blood, cultured in vitro, collected about 7 months after SARS-CoV-2 vaccination. The CDR3 reads CASSYTGTVSYEQYF. CDR3 nucleotides: TGTGCCAGCAGCTACACCGGGACAGTCAGCTACGAGCAGTACTTC.